These 2 T cell receptor beta chains were all obtained from the same sample, sequenced in a study of blood T cell repertoires in COVID-19. Sequenced by immunoSEQ multiplex PCR; TCRdb stores in-frame clones only, minus some. The sample gives around 230,000 clones, about 91% of which show up once; roughly 2.3% is in the top ten. Sequencing was performed on PBMCs or T cells enriched from blood (not recorded which). Receptor source: a woman aged 40 to 50 with acute COVID-19.

V gene TRBV7-2 combines with J gene TRBJ2-3; 7 positions agree with TRBD2. This CDR3 region has 22 residues. CDR1 is SGHTA, CDR2 FQGNSA, per germline. V lost 0 bases and J lost 0; bases outside the gene matches: 21. CDR3 sequence reads: CASSLATSFIFPSGDSTDTQYF. The CDR3 DNA reads as TGTGCCAGCAGCTTAGCGACTAGTTTTATTTTTCCTAGCGGAGATAGCACAGATACGCAGTATTTT.

This chain uses TRBV3-1 (or the pseudogene TRBV3-2) with TRBJ2-3; no firm D call. Germline assignment: CDR1 LGHDT and CDR2 YNNKEL (reference sequence). This CDR3 has 14 residues. V gave up 3 bases and J gave up 1 base, with 8 bases separating them. The CDR3 DNA sequence: TGTGCCAGCAGCCACCGGGTGGGCACAGATACGCAGTATTTT. Protein product: CASSHRVGTDTQYF.